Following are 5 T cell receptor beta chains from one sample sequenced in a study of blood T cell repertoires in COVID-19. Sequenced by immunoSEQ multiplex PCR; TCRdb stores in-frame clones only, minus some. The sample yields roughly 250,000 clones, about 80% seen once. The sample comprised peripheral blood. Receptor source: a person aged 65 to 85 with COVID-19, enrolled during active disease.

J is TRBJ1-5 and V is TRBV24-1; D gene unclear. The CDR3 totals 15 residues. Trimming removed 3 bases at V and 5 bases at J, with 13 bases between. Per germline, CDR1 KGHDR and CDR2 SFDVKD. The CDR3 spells CATSDGGNMYQPQHF. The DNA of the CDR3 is TGTGCCACCAGTGATGGAGGGAATATGTATCAGCCCCAGCATTTT.

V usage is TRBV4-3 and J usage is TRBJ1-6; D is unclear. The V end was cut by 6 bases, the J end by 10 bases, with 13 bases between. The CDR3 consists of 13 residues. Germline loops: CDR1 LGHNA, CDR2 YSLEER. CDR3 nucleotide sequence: TGCGCCAGCAGTGTCGACGGAGTCTCACCCCTCCACTTT. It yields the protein CASSVDGVSPLHF.

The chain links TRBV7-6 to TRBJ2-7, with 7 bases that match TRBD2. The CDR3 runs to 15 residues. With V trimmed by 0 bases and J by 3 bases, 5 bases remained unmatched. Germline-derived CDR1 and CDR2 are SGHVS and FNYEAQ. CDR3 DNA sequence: TGTGCCAGCAGCTTAGCACCGGGACTAAACTACGAGCAGTACTTC. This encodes CASSLAPGLNYEQYF.

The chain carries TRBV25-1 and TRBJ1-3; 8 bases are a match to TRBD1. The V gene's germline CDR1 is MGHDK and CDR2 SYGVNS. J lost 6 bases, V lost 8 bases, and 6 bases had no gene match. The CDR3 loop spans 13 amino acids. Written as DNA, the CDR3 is TGTGCCAGCGGAAGGACAGGGATAAACACCATATATTTT. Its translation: CASGRTGINTIYF.

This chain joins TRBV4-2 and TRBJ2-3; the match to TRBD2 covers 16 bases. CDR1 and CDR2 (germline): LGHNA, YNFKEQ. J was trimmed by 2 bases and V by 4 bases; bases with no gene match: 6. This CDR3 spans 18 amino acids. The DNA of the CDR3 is TGTGCCAGCAGCCCGGGACTAGCGGGAGGGCATGACACAGATACGCAGTATTTT. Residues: CASSPGLAGGHDTDTQYF.